This T cell receptor (beta chain) was identified in a study of T cell responses to AZD1222 COVID-19 vaccine. Regarding this clone: What it binds is not known.

Study-level findings and limits: Clonal diversity was possibly underestimated, and the donors were mostly white British, with more females. Repertoires were sampled only after the peak T cell response. Researchers report vaccine-associated CD4 TCRs spanning spike, with dominance at 160-218 and 743-854. Receipt of two AZD1222 doses was followed by a rise in Spike-specific TCR breadth and depth.

Produced via immunoSEQ multiplex PCR; TCRdb's table is partial and in-frame only. Of around 20,000 clones listed, approximately 81% are singletons. CDR3 length: 16 residues. V dropped 7 bases and J dropped 0 bases, with 15 bases sitting between them. Per germline, CDR1 MGHRA and CDR2 YSYEKL. Here the sequenced sample was peripheral blood, taken 28 days after the second AZD1222 dose. This TCR came from an adult who received the AZD1222 COVID-19 vaccine. V and J are TRBV4-1 and TRBJ1-4, with a tentative D call TRBD1 (5 bases). The CDR3 bases are TGCGCCAGCACCTTGGGGACCGTCGCAACTAATGAAAAACTGTTTTTT. Protein product: CASTLGTVATNEKLFF.